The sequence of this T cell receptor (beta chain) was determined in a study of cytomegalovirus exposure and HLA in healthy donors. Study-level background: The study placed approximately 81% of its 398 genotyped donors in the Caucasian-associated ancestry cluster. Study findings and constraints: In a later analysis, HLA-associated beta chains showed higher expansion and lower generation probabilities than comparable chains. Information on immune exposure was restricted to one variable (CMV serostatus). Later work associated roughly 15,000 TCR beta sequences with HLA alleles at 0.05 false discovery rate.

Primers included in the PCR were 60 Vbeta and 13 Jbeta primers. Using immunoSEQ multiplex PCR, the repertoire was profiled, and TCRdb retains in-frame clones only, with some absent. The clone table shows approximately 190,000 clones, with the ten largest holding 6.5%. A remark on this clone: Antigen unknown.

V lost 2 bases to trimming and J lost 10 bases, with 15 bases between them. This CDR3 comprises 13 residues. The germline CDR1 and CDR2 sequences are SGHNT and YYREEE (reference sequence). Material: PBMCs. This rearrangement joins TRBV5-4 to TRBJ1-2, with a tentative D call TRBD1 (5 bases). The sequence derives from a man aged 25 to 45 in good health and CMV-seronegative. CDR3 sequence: CASSLGEGGVYTF. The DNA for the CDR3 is TGTGCCAGCAGCTTAGGGGAGGGTGGGGTCTACACCTTC.